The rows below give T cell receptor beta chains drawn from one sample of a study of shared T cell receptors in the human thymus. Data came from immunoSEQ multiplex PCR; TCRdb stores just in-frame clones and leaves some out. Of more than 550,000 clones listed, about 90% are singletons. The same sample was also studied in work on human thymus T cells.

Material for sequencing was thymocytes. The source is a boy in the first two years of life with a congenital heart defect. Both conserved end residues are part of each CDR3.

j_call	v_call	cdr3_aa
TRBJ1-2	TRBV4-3	CASSQEVQGIGYTF
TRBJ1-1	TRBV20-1	CSASEAFF
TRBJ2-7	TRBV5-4	CASSSRTGMSYEQYF
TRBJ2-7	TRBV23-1	CASSQLRQGPINEQYF
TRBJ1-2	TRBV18	CASSPGTGDNYGYTF
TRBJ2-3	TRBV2	CASSDGGRILTDTQYF
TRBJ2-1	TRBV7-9	CASSLGSGGNEQFF
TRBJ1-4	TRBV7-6	CASSLWAGREKLFF
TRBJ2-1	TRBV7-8	CASSSRSPGLAGNEQFF
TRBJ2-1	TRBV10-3	CAISGREGEQFF
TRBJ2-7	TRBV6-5	CASRDSPTHYEQYF
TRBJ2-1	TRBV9	CASSVELAGNHEQFF
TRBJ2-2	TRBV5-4	CASTPLPGTSLIPTGELFF
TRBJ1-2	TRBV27	CASSLFGISGQLGDYGYTF
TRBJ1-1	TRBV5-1	CATTRNTEAFF
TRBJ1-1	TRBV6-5	CASSHRQRQNTEAFF
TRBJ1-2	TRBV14	CASSPTGFYGYTF
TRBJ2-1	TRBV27	CASKPQRVRYNEQFF
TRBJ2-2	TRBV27	CASSPWTSATNTGELFF
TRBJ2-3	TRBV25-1	CASSKVRAGGSTDTQYF
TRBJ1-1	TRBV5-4	CASSLGVTEAFF
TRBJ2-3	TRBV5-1	CASSLYGTPLGTDTQYF
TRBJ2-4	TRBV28	CASSLQGIAAKNIQYF
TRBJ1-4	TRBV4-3	CASSQERSLSDINEKLFF
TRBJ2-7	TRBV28	CASSLQGQGPYEQYF
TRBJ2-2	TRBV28	CASRAFRDRDGLDTGELFF
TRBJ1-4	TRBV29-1	CSVVVAGQEKLFF
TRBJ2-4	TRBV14	CASSQSSRTGGKNIQYF
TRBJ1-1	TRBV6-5	CASGSSRGNTEAFF
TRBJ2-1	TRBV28	CASRLAGYEQFF
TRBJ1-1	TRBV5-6	CVSSLMTGANTEAFF
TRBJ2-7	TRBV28	CASSQPAPGLAGEEQYF
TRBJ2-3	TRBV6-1	CASSAVIHSGTDTQYF
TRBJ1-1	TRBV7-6	CASLRTSNTEAFF
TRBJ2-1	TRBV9	CASSHSVAGGNEQFF
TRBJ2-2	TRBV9	CASSVRELGELFF
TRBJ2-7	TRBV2	CASSPTNYEQYF
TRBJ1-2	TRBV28	CASITRDRGPGGYTF
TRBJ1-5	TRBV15	CATSRDPDRDNQPQHF